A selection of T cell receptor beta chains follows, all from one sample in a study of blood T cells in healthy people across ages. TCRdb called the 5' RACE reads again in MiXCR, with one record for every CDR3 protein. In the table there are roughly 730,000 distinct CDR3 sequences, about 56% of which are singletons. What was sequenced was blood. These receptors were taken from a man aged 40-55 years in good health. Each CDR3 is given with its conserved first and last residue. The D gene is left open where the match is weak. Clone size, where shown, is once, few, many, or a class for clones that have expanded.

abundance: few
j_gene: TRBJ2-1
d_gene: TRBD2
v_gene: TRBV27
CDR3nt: TGTGCCAGCACGACTAGCAGCTACAATGAGCAGTTCTTC
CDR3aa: CASTTSSYNEQFF

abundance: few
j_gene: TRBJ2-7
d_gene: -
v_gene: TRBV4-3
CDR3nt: TGCGCCAGCAGCCAAGATCTCGTGGTAAACAGGAACTACGAGCAGTACTTC
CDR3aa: CASSQDLVVNRNYEQYF

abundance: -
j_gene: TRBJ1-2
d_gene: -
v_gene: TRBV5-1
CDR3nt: TGCGCCAGCAGCTTGGATAGTAAAGGGTCGGGTGGCTACACCTTC
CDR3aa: CASSLDSKGSGGYTF

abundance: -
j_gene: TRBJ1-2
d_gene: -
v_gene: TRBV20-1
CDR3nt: TGCAGTGCTAGAAAGGAGGAGGGCTATGGCTACACCTTC
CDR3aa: CSARKEEGYGYTF

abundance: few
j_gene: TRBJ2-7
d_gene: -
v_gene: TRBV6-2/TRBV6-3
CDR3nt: TGTGCCAGCAGTTGGGGGGCCCCGGGACTCAGGAACAACGAGCAGTACTTC
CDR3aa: CASSWGAPGLRNNEQYF

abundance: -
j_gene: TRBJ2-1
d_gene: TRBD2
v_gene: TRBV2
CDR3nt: TGTGCCAGCAGCCACAAGGCCAGCGGGGGGGCCAATGAGCAGTTCTTC
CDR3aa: CASSHKASGGANEQFF

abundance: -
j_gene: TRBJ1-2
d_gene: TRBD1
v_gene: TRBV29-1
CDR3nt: TGCAGCGTGCCAGGGAGAGGGGGGCGACAGGGGGCTTATGGCTACACCTTC
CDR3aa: CSVPGRGGRQGAYGYTF

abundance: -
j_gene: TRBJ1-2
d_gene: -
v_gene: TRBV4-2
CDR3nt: TGTGCCAGCAGCGAGAACATCGGACTGCGGGGCTACACCTTC
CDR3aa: CASSENIGLRGYTF

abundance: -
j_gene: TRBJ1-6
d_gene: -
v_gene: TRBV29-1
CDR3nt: TGCAGCGTTGAAACTTGGGGCCCGATTGGTTCACCCCTCCACTTT
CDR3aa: CSVETWGPIGSPLHF

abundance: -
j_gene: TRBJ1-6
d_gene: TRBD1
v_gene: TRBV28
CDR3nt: TGTGCCACCCGTCGAGACAGGGTATCACCCCTCCACTTT
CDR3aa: CATRRDRVSPLHF

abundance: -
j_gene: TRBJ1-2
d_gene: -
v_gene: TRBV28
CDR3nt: TGTGCCAGCATCCTACGGGGCTCGGGGATCCTTAACTATGGCTACACCTTC
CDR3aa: CASILRGSGILNYGYTF

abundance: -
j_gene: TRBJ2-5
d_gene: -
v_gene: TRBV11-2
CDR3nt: TGTGCCAGCAGAAAGCAACGGGCGGGATACCAAGAGACCCAGTACTTC
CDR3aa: CASRKQRAGYQETQYF

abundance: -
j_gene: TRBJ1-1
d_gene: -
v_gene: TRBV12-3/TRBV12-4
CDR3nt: TGTGCCAGCAGTTTAGGGGTTGTCACTGAAGCTTTCTTT
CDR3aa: CASSLGVVTEAFF

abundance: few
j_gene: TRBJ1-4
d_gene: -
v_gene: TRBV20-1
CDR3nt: TGCAGTGCTAGTGGGGCCGCTGGTGAAAAACTGTTTTTT
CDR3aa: CSASGAAGEKLFF

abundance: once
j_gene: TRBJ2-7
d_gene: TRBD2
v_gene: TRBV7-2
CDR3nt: TGTGCCAGCAGCAAGTGCGGAGCTAGCGGGAGAGGCGAGCAGTACTTC
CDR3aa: CASSKCGASGRGEQYF

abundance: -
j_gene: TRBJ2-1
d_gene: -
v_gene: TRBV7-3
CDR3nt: TGTGCCAGCAGCCAGTTCGATGAGCAGTTCTTC
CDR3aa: CASSQFDEQFF

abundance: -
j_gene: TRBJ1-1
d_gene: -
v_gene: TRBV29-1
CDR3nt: TGCAGCGCCGAAGAGGGGTCGGCTTTCTTT
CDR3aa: CSAEEGSAFF

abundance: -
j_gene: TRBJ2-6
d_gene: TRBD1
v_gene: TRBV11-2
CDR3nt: TGTGCCAGCAGACCCGCCGGGACAGGGTCCAACGTCCTGACTTTC
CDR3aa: CASRPAGTGSNVLTF

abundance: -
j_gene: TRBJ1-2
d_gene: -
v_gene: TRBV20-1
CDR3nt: TGCAGTGCTAGTTCCCTGGAGAGCCCTAACTATGGCTACACCTTC
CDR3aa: CSASSLESPNYGYTF

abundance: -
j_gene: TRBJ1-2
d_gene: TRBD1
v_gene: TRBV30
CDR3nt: TGTGCCTGGAGTAGGTTCGGACAGGGGAGGGGCGGCTACACCTTC
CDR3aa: CAWSRFGQGRGGYTF

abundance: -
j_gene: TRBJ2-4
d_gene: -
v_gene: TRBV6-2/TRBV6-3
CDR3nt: TGTGCCAGCACCGTCCCACCCCGAGACGGGAGAACCAAAAACATTCAGTACTTC
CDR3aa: CASTVPPRDGRTKNIQYF

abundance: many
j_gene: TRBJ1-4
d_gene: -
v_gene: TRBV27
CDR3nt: TGTGCCAGCAGTTCACAGGACTCGAATGAAAAACTGTTTTTT
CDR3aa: CASSSQDSNEKLFF

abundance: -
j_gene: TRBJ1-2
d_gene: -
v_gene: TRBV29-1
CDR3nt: TGCAGCGTTGTGAAGAACGGAGCTAACTATGGCTACACCTTC
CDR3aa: CSVVKNGANYGYTF

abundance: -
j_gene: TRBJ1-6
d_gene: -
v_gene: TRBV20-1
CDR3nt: TGCAGTGCTAGAGCGGGGGATAATTCACCCCTCCACTTT
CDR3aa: CSARAGDNSPLHF

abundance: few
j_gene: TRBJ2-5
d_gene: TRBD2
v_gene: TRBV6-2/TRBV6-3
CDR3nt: TGTGCCAGCAGTTATCTAGCGGGAAGAGAGACCCAGTACTTC
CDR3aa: CASSYLAGRETQYF

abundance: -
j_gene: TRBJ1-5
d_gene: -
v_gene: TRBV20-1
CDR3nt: TGCAGTGCTAGAGATCCGGGGGGTGTAGGCCAGCCCCAGCATTTT
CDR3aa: CSARDPGGVGQPQHF

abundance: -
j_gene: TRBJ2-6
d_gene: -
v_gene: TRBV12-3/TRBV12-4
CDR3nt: TGTGCCAGCAGTTTAAGGCAAAATGGGGCCAACGTCCTGACTTTC
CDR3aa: CASSLRQNGANVLTF

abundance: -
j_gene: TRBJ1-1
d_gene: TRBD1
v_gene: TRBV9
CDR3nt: TGTGCCAGCAGCTCCGGGACAGGCAATAATGAAGCTTTCTTT
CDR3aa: CASSSGTGNNEAFF

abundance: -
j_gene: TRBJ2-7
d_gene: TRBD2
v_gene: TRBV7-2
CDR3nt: TGTGCCAGCAGCCGCAGATCGGTACTAGCGGACTCCTACGAGCAGTACTTC
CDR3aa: CASSRRSVLADSYEQYF

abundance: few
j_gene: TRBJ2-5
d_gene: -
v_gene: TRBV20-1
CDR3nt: TGCAGTGCCAACGCCCCGAGGCAGATCCAAGAGACCCAGTACTTC
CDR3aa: CSANAPRQIQETQYF

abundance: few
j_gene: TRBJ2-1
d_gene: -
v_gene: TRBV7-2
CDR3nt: TGTGCCAGCAGCTTAGGAGGGTGGGATGAGCAGTTCTTC
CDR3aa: CASSLGGWDEQFF

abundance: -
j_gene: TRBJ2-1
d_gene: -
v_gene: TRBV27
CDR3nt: TGTGCCAGCAGTTCCCAGCCGGCCCTGTCCTACAATGAGCAGTTCTTC
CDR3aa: CASSSQPALSYNEQFF

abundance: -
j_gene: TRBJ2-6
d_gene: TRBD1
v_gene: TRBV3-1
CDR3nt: TGTGCCAGCAGTCCTCTGACAGGGGCCGCTGTCCTGACTTTC
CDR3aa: CASSPLTGAAVLTF

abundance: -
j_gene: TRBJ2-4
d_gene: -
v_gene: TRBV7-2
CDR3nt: TGTGCCAGCAGCGCGCGGGGGCCAAGTGGGAACATTCAGTACTTC
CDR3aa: CASSARGPSGNIQYF

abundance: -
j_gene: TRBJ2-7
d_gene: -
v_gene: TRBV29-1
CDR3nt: TGCAGCGTTTGGGGAAGCTCCTACGAGCAGTACTTC
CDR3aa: CSVWGSSYEQYF

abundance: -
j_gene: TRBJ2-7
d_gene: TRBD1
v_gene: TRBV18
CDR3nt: TGTGCCAGCTCACCTAACAGGGGGACCTACGAGCAGTACTTC
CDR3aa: CASSPNRGTYEQYF

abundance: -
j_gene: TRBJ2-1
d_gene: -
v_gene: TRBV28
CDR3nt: TGTGCCAGCAGTTTGGGCCGGGGGCGGGAGAGGGTTGAGCAGTTCTTC
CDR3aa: CASSLGRGRERVEQFF

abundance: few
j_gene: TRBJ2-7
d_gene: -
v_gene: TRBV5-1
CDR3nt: TGCGCCAGCAGCTTCTGGCCTACCTACGAGCAGTACTTC
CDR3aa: CASSFWPTYEQYF

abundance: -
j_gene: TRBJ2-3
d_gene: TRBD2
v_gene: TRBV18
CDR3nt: TGTGCCAGCTCACCACCGGCGCGGGGGAAGGGGGATACGCAGTATTTT
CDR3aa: CASSPPARGKGDTQYF

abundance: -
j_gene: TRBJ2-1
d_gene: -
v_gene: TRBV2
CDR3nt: TGTGCCAGCAGTTCCATTACTTCCACTCTCAATGAGCAGTTCTTC
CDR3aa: CASSSITSTLNEQFF

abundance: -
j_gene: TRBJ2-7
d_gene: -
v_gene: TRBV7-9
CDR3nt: TGTGCCAGCAGCTTAGGCGGGGAGCCCTACAATGAGCAGTACTTC
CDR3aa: CASSLGGEPYNEQYF

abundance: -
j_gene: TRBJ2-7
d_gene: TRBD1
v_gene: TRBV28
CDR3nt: TGTGCCAGCAGTGAAGAGGACAGGCTCTACGAGCAGTACTTC
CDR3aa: CASSEEDRLYEQYF

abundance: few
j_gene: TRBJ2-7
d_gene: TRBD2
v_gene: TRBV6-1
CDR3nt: TGTGCCAGCGGTTTACGACTAGCGGGTAGCTACGAGCAGTACTTC
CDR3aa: CASGLRLAGSYEQYF

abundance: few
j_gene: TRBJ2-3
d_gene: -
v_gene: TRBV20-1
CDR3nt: TGCAGCGGGAAACCAGAAATTAGCACAGATACGCAGTATTTT
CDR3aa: CSGKPEISTDTQYF

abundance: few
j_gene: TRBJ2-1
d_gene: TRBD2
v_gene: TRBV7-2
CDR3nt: TGTGCCAGCAGCCTAGCGGGAGAGTCCTACAATGAGCAGTTCTTC
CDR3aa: CASSLAGESYNEQFF

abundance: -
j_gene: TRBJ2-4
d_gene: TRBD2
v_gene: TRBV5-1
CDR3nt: TGCGCCAGCAGCGGGGGACTAGCGGGGGGGCCGGAGAACATTCAGTACTTC
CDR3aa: CASSGGLAGGPENIQYF

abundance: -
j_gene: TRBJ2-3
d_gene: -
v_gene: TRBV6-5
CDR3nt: TGTGCCAGCAGGACAGCCTTAAGCGATACGCAGTATTTT
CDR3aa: CASRTALSDTQYF

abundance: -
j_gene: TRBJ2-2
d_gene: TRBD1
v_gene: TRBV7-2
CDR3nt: TGTGCCAGCAGCCCTGACAGGGGGCCGGCCGGGGAGCTGTTTTTT
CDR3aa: CASSPDRGPAGELFF

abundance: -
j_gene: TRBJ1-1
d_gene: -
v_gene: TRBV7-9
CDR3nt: TGTGCCAGCAGCTTAGCGCTTGGAGAGAACACTGAAGCTTTCTTT
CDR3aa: CASSLALGENTEAFF

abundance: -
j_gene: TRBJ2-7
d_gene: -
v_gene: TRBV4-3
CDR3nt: TGCGCCAGCAGCCCAGCGGGTCGTACCTACGAGCAGTACTTC
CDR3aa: CASSPAGRTYEQYF

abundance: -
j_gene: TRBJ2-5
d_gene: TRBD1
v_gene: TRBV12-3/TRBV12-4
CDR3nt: TGTGCCAACAGTAGTAAGGGGGCGAGAGAGACCCAGTACTTC
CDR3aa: CANSSKGARETQYF

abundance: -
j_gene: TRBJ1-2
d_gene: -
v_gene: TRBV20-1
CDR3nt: TGCAGTGCCCTCTCGGCAGGGGCTGGGGGCTACACCTTC
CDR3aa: CSALSAGAGGYTF